A selection of T cell receptor beta chains follows, all from one sample in a study of T cells in Graves' hyperthyroidism and ophthalmopathy. TCRdb analysed the multiplex PCR reads with MiXCR anew, one entry per CDR3 protein. The data show roughly 380,000 distinct CDR3 sequences, with 13% seen just once and around 20% held by the top ten. Sequenced input: blood. These receptors all stem from a man aged 30-40 years with Graves' hyperthyroidism that later progressed to Graves' ophthalmopathy. Both conserved end residues are part of each CDR3. The order of the fields is clone size, D gene, V gene, J gene, CDR3 DNA, CDR3 protein. The D gene is left open where the match is weak. Not every row has a clone size; where given, it reads once, few, many or a size class.

clone_size: once
d_call: TRBD1
v_call: TRBV11-3
j_call: TRBJ1-2
cdr3_nt: TGTGCCAGCAGCTTAGGCAGGGGGCTGGGAGGCTACACCTTC
cdr3_aa: CASSLGRGLGGYTF

clone_size: .
d_call: .
v_call: TRBV27
j_call: TRBJ2-2
cdr3_nt: TGTGCCAGCAGTTCACGGCAAACGAACACCGGGGAGCTGTTTTTT
cdr3_aa: CASSSRQTNTGELFF

clone_size: many
d_call: .
v_call: TRBV7-2
j_call: TRBJ2-1
cdr3_nt: TGTGCCAGCAGCATGAGTCTGGGACATCCTTACAATGAGCAGTTCTTC
cdr3_aa: CASSMSLGHPYNEQFF

clone_size: few
d_call: .
v_call: TRBV10-1
j_call: TRBJ2-2
cdr3_nt: TGCGCCAGCAGTGTTCGGCGGACGAACACCGGGGAGCTGTTTTTT
cdr3_aa: CASSVRRTNTGELFF

clone_size: few
d_call: .
v_call: TRBV20-1
j_call: TRBJ2-1
cdr3_nt: TGCAGTGCCCCCCCCGCAGGGGCGATTAATGAGCAGTTCTTC
cdr3_aa: CSAPPAGAINEQFF

clone_size: many
d_call: TRBD1
v_call: TRBV13
j_call: TRBJ1-2
cdr3_nt: TGTGCCAGCTGGGGACAGGCGCCGTATGGCTACACCTTC
cdr3_aa: CASWGQAPYGYTF

clone_size: .
d_call: .
v_call: TRBV5-6
j_call: TRBJ2-2
cdr3_nt: TGTGCCAGCACCTACTACGCCAGCCGTGGGACCGGGGAGCTGTTTTTT
cdr3_aa: CASTYYASRGTGELFF

clone_size: many
d_call: .
v_call: TRBV29-1
j_call: TRBJ2-3
cdr3_nt: TGCAGCGTTGAGTTAGCAGGGGACCCTATCACAGATACGCAGTATTTT
cdr3_aa: CSVELAGDPITDTQYF

clone_size: many
d_call: .
v_call: TRBV9
j_call: TRBJ2-1
cdr3_nt: TGTGCCAGCACTCCCGGGGGCCCCCGCTCCTACAATGAGCAGTTCTTC
cdr3_aa: CASTPGGPRSYNEQFF

clone_size: many
d_call: .
v_call: TRBV28
j_call: TRBJ1-2
cdr3_nt: TGTGCCAGCAGTCCCCGGCTCTATGGCTACACCTTC
cdr3_aa: CASSPRLYGYTF

clone_size: many
d_call: TRBD2
v_call: TRBV20-1
j_call: TRBJ2-3
cdr3_nt: TGCAGTGCTTGGGGGGGGGGCACAGATACGCAGTATTTT
cdr3_aa: CSAWGGGTDTQYF

clone_size: many
d_call: .
v_call: TRBV2
j_call: TRBJ1-5
cdr3_nt: TGTGCCAGCACTCGTTCGCAGAATAATCAGCCCCAGCATTTT
cdr3_aa: CASTRSQNNQPQHF

clone_size: many
d_call: .
v_call: TRBV3-1
j_call: TRBJ2-7
cdr3_nt: TGTGCCAGCAGCCAAGGTTGGATCGAGCAGTACTTC
cdr3_aa: CASSQGWIEQYF

clone_size: few
d_call: .
v_call: TRBV27
j_call: TRBJ2-7
cdr3_nt: TGTGCCAGCAGTTACAGGCTCGGCGACTACGAGCAGTACTTC
cdr3_aa: CASSYRLGDYEQYF

clone_size: many
d_call: TRBD1
v_call: TRBV2
j_call: TRBJ1-1
cdr3_nt: TGTGCCAGCAGCCCCCCACCGGGACAGGGGTTCGACACTGAAGCTTTCTTT
cdr3_aa: CASSPPPGQGFDTEAFF

clone_size: few
d_call: .
v_call: TRBV7-9
j_call: TRBJ1-2
cdr3_nt: TGTGCCAGCAGCTTAGAAGGGACCAATGGCTACACCTTC
cdr3_aa: CASSLEGTNGYTF

clone_size: many
d_call: .
v_call: TRBV6-1
j_call: TRBJ2-3
cdr3_nt: TGTGCCAGCAGTCCCCCCCATCTAGTTAGGGGGACAGATACGCAGTATTTT
cdr3_aa: CASSPPHLVRGTDTQYF

clone_size: many
d_call: .
v_call: TRBV5-6
j_call: TRBJ2-3
cdr3_nt: TGTGCCAGCACCAAGGAATTTAGCACAGATACGCAGTATTTT
cdr3_aa: CASTKEFSTDTQYF

clone_size: many
d_call: .
v_call: TRBV20-1
j_call: TRBJ1-1
cdr3_nt: TGCAGTGCTAGAGACCCGAGGGCGTGGGACACTGAAGCTTTCTTT
cdr3_aa: CSARDPRAWDTEAFF

clone_size: many
d_call: .
v_call: TRBV30
j_call: TRBJ2-2
cdr3_nt: TGTGCCTGGAGTGTGGTCGGGGAGCTGTTTTTT
cdr3_aa: CAWSVVGELFF

clone_size: many
d_call: TRBD1
v_call: TRBV3-1
j_call: TRBJ1-1
cdr3_nt: TGTGCCAGCAGCCTAGACAGGGACGCTTTCTTT
cdr3_aa: CASSLDRDAFF

clone_size: once
d_call: .
v_call: TRBV18
j_call: TRBJ2-7
cdr3_nt: TGTGCCAGCTCACCTTACACCGCACCTTCCTACGAGCGGTACTTC
cdr3_aa: CASSPYTAPSYERYF

clone_size: .
d_call: .
v_call: TRBV2
j_call: TRBJ2-1
cdr3_nt: TGTGCCAGCAGCGAATTAGTAGGCTCCTACAATGAGCAGTTCTTC
cdr3_aa: CASSELVGSYNEQFF

clone_size: few
d_call: .
v_call: TRBV10-2
j_call: TRBJ1-6
cdr3_nt: TGCGCCAGCAGTGACCCAGGGGCAGGATATAATTCACCCCTCCACTTT
cdr3_aa: CASSDPGAGYNSPLHF

clone_size: many
d_call: .
v_call: TRBV2
j_call: TRBJ1-5
cdr3_nt: TGTGCCAGCAGCGCCGGACAGTTGAATCAGCCCCAGCATTTT
cdr3_aa: CASSAGQLNQPQHF

clone_size: many
d_call: TRBD1
v_call: TRBV11-1
j_call: TRBJ2-1
cdr3_nt: TGTGCCAGCAGCGCCGCCACAGGGGACGGATACAATGAGCAGTTCTTC
cdr3_aa: CASSAATGDGYNEQFF

clone_size: many
d_call: .
v_call: TRBV12-3/TRBV12-4
j_call: TRBJ1-2
cdr3_nt: TGTGCCAGCAGTTTACGACCCCAGGGAAATGGCTACACCTTC
cdr3_aa: CASSLRPQGNGYTF

clone_size: few
d_call: .
v_call: TRBV5-1
j_call: TRBJ2-1
cdr3_nt: TGCGCCAGCAGCTTATTAGGCAGGGGGGAGTACAAGGAGCAGTTCTTC
cdr3_aa: CASSLLGRGEYKEQFF

clone_size: many
d_call: TRBD2
v_call: TRBV13
j_call: TRBJ2-5
cdr3_nt: TGTGCCAGCAGCCTAAGAGCGGGGGGGCTCAAGACCCAGTACTTC
cdr3_aa: CASSLRAGGLKTQYF

clone_size: many
d_call: TRBD2
v_call: TRBV2
j_call: TRBJ2-5
cdr3_nt: TGTGCCAGCAGTGAAGAGTTAGCGGGGATCCAAGAGACCCAGTACTTC
cdr3_aa: CASSEELAGIQETQYF

clone_size: .
d_call: TRBD1
v_call: TRBV25-1
j_call: TRBJ1-4
cdr3_nt: TGTGCCAGCAGTGAAAACAGGGGAGCTAATGAAAAACTGTTTTTT
cdr3_aa: CASSENRGANEKLFF

clone_size: many
d_call: .
v_call: TRBV27
j_call: TRBJ1-5
cdr3_nt: TGTGCCAGCAGTGCGGACAGTGGCAATCAGCCCCAGCATTTT
cdr3_aa: CASSADSGNQPQHF

clone_size: many
d_call: TRBD1
v_call: TRBV7-9
j_call: TRBJ1-4
cdr3_nt: TGTGCCAGCAGCTTGTATGCAGGGGGCGAAGAAAAACTGTTTTTT
cdr3_aa: CASSLYAGGEEKLFF

clone_size: once
d_call: TRBD2
v_call: TRBV4-1
j_call: TRBJ2-2
cdr3_nt: TGCGCCAGCCAGGGGCCTCCGGGACTAGCGGGGGGCGCGATCGGGGAGCTGTTTTTT
cdr3_aa: CASQGPPGLAGGAIGELFF

clone_size: .
d_call: .
v_call: TRBV5-8
j_call: TRBJ1-2
cdr3_nt: TGTGCCAGCAGCTTGGCCTTTGGGAGGGAGAACACCTTC
cdr3_aa: CASSLAFGRENTF